The present T cell receptor beta chain was sequenced within a study of T cells after yellow fever vaccination. Notes on the study in general: Abundant clonotypes (contaminants from the bulk population) could be present in FACS-sorted repertoires.

Germline V CDR1 and CDR2: LGHDT, YNNKEL (reference sequence). Trimming pared 3 bases from V and 5 bases from J, leaving 13 bases between. CDR3 length equals 14 residues. To note about this clonotype: Its cognate antigen is unknown.

MiXCR, applied by TCRdb to the 5' RACE reads, yields one record per CDR3 protein. The sample contains 250,000 to 300,000 distinct CDR3 sequences, roughly 5.6% of which appear only once. The source material was CD4+ T cells sorted from PBMCs, sampled on the day of the yellow fever booster vaccination. The TCR sequence derives from a young man who received the YFV17D yellow fever vaccine. V and J are TRBV3-1 and TRBJ2-5; D ambiguous. The CDR3 here is CASSHDRALETQYF. CDR3 DNA sequence: TGTGCCAGCAGCCACGACCGGGCCTTGGAGACCCAGTACTTC.